Sequencing of this T cell receptor (beta chain) was carried out in a study of T cells after yellow fever vaccination. The CDR3 has 13 residues. Germline V gene data show CDR1 as SEHNR and CDR2 as FQNEAQ (reference sequence). This clonotype was seen many times. What it recognizes is unknown. Its ends do not fully match the called genes, so a read error is possible. Study observations and caveats: Most clones from primary vaccination resurfaced after the booster (about 96% CD4, 88% CD8). It was a weaker secondary response, yet one that peaked faster, at day 5 versus 15.

TCRdb redid the calling of the 5' RACE reads with MiXCR, one entry per CDR3 protein. The sample holds about 260,000 distinct CDR3 sequences; approximately 5.2% are singletons and the top ten take about 3.5%. The source is a man aged 18-30 years who received the YFV17D yellow fever vaccine. The sequencing used CD4+ T cells sorted from PBMCs, collected on the day of the yellow fever booster vaccination. J is TRBJ1-4 and V is TRBV7-9, with D possibly TRBD1 on 5 matching bases. The CDR3 is CASSPQGSSRGYF. In DNA, the CDR3 is TGTGCCAGCAGCCCCCAAGGGTCCTCTCGGGGGTATTTT.